These 8 T cell receptor beta chains share one sample of origin, sequenced in a study of vaccination and CD4 T cells after COVID-19. TCRdb independently ran MiXCR on the PCR reads; one entry per CDR3 protein. The data hold tens of thousands of distinct CDR3 sequences, with around 60% observed a single time. The source was CD4+ T cells from blood, collected before SARS-CoV-2 vaccination. The receptor source for this set is a human donor who had recovered from COVID-19.

This clonotype was observed a few times. This rearrangement joins TRBV6-1 to TRBJ2-3; D unclear. V dropped 6 bases and J dropped 5 bases, with 12 bases sitting between them. The CDR3 is made up of 13 amino acids. Germline CDR1 and CDR2: MNHNS and SASEGT. Here the CDR3 reads CASRVPLGDTQYF. CDR3 nucleotides: TGTGCCAGCAGAGTTCCTTTGGGAGATACGCAGTATTTT.

This clonotype showed up just a few times. This rearrangement joins TRBV6-2 or TRBV6-3 to TRBJ2-7, with 12 bases that match TRBD1. CDR3 length equals 16 residues. Unmatched junction bases numbered 10, after V lost 6 bases and J lost 4 bases. CDR1 and CDR2 from the germline V gene are MNHEY and SVGEGT. The CDR3 nucleotides read TGTGCCAGCAGGGTCCGGGACAGGGGGCTCGGTTACGAGCAGTACTTC. Translating gives CASRVRDRGLGYEQYF.

The chain joins TRBV7-6 to TRBJ2-3; either TRBD1 or TRBD2 may supply D (5 bases each). V lost 5 bases and J lost 1, with 13 bases in between. This CDR3 is built from 15 residues. Germline CDR1 SGHVS, CDR2 FNYEAQ. CDR3 protein: CASSPEGLGTDTQYF. The CDR3 nucleotides are TGTGCCAGCAGCCCCGAGGGGCTGGGCACAGATACGCAGTATTTT.

The CDR3 is CSAETGARVNTEAFF. For the CDR3, the DNA is TGCAGTGCCGAAACAGGGGCCAGGGTAAATACTGAAGCTTTCTTT. The chain carries TRBV20-1 and TRBJ1-1; the match to TRBD1 covers 7 bases. The trim removed 6 bases at V and 5 bases at J, leaving 15 bases unmatched. The CDR3 has 15 residues. Per the germline V gene, CDR1 is DFQATT and CDR2 is SNEGSKA (reference sequence).

This chain connects TRBV20-1 to TRBJ2-1; 9 bases line up with TRBD2. CDR3 size: 14 residues. CDR1 and CDR2 from the germline V gene are DFQATT and SNEGSKA (reference sequence). V lost 0 bases, J lost 6 bases, and 3 bases stayed unmatched. The CDR3 nucleotides read TGCAGTGCTAGAGAATCTAGCGGGACCAATGAGCAGTTCTTC. Protein product: CSARESSGTNEQFF.

This clonotype was counted a few times. This chain connects TRBV10-1 to TRBJ1-1; 9 positions match TRBD1. Germline values: CDR1 WNHNN, CDR2 SYGVQD (reference sequence). This CDR3 is 15 amino acids long. V lost 6 bases and J lost 4; bases outside the gene matches: 9. In nucleotides, the CDR3 is TGCGCCAGCAGGCAACAGGGGGCGCGAGGCACTGAAGCTTTCTTT. Translation: CASRQQGARGTEAFF.

This clonotype turned up a few times. This chain connects TRBV12-3 or TRBV12-4 to TRBJ1-5; 7 bases match TRBD1. V lost 1 base and J lost 4; bases outside the gene matches: 10. The CDR3 is 17 residues long. This CDR3 reads CASSLGTGGQENQPQHF. The DNA for the CDR3 is TGTGCCAGCAGTTTAGGAACTGGCGGACAGGAAAATCAGCCCCAGCATTTT.

J is TRBJ1-2 and V is TRBV20-1; TRBD1 matches 7 bases. Germline V lookup: CDR1 DFQATT, CDR2 SNEGSKA (reference sequence). CDR3 length: 14 amino acids. After removal of 1 base from V and 6 bases from J, the junction contained 8 bases not matched to a gene. In DNA, the CDR3 is TGCAGTGCTAGAGTAACCGACAGGGATCATGGCTACACCTTC. Encoded protein: CSARVTDRDHGYTF.